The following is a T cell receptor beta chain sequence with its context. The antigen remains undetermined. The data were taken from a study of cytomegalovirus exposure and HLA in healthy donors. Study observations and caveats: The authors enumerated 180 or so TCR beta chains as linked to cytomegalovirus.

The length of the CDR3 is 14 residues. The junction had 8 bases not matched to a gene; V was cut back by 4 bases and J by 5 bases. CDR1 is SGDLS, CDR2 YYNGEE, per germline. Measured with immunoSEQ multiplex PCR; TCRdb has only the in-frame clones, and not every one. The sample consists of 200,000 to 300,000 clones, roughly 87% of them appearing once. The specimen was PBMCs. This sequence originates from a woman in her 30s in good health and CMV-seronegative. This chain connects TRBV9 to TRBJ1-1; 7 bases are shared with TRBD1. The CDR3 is CASSPSDRETEAFF. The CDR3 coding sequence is TGTGCCAGCAGCCCTTCAGACAGGGAAACTGAAGCTTTCTTT.